These T cell receptor beta chains were read from a single sample in a study of T cell repertoires in cytomegalovirus infection. In TCRdb, the reads were re-called with MiXCR into one record per CDR3 protein. The profile shows a few hundred thousand distinct CDR3 sequences, less than 25% of them singletons. These receptors' antigens are unknown. The sample here was cultured PBMCs, taken from culture after CMV antigen stimulation. The receptors come from a human donor in good health (CMV status not recorded). Some clones in this sample may be carry-over from other donors' samples. Both conserved end residues are part of each CDR3. D genes are given only for firm matches.

D gene,J gene,V gene,CDR3 protein
NA,TRBJ1-1,TRBV19,CASNRLLGEAFF
NA,TRBJ1-1,TRBV7-2,CASQTSGTSQSSAFF
NA,TRBJ1-2,TRBV7-6,CASDNTGVNYGYTF
NA,TRBJ2-1,TRBV7-2,CASSLDSEQFF
NA,TRBJ2-5,TRBV7-8,CASSFLREETQYF
NA,TRBJ1-6,TRBV6-2/TRBV6-3,CASSWMYSPLHF
NA,TRBJ1-2,TRBV7-4,CASNYTKGVGGYTF
NA,TRBJ2-7,TRBV7-2,CASSLRGYEQYF
NA,TRBJ2-1,TRBV6-2/TRBV6-3,CASSYSNQGNNEQFF
NA,TRBJ1-1,TRBV6-5,CASSYDGAVGTEAFF
TRBD2,TRBJ2-1,TRBV29-1,CSVVPGLRGLGNEQFF
NA,TRBJ2-7,TRBV7-2,CASSPGIGAYEQYF
NA,TRBJ1-1,TRBV19,CASSIDEDTEAFF
NA,TRBJ1-5,TRBV7-2,CASSLSSGPDQPQHF
TRBD1,TRBJ2-2,TRBV7-2,CASSRDRGLDGELFF
NA,TRBJ1-5,TRBV7-8,CASSVGTDQPQHF
TRBD2,TRBJ2-5,TRBV7-9,CASSPRSAGAETQYF
NA,TRBJ1-2,TRBV12-3/TRBV12-4,CASSLVQDYGYTF
NA,TRBJ1-1,TRBV7-2,CASSLSGVVTEAFF
NA,TRBJ1-4,TRBV12-3/TRBV12-4,CASSLGREEEKLFF
TRBD2,TRBJ2-1,TRBV5-4,CASSSGTSRYNEQFF
TRBD2,TRBJ2-1,TRBV6-1,CASSRLAGALGNEQFF
NA,TRBJ2-1,TRBV2,CASSFTGLLGEQFF
TRBD1,TRBJ2-5,TRBV15,CATSRRTGSGETQYF
NA,TRBJ2-2,TRBV24-1,CATSPRGGNTGELFF
NA,TRBJ2-1,TRBV12-3/TRBV12-4,CASYGTYNEQFF
TRBD2,TRBJ2-1,TRBV7-9,CASISYFASGSVNEQFF
NA,TRBJ2-2,TRBV7-9,CASSSTRTTNTGELFF
TRBD2,TRBJ2-7,TRBV20-1,CSARTSGASYEQYF
NA,TRBJ2-7,TRBV11-2,CASSRRGVGVAYEQYF
NA,TRBJ1-1,TRBV30,CAWILAGEAFF
NA,TRBJ2-1,TRBV15,CATSRALVHEQFF
TRBD1,TRBJ1-4,TRBV7-9,CASSLGQGAQANEKLFF
TRBD2,TRBJ2-2,TRBV7-8,CASSFPGLAGVGTTGELFF
NA,TRBJ1-2,TRBV7-2,CASSLYRSRGYTF
NA,TRBJ1-1,TRBV7-2,CASRSQGDRNTEAFF
TRBD1,TRBJ2-1,TRBV6-5,CASSYSTGQGNEQFF